A single sample is the source of the 9 T cell receptor beta chains below, sequenced in a study of blood T cell repertoires in COVID-19. Here immunoSEQ multiplex PCR was the method, and the copy in TCRdb shows in-frame clones only, minus some. Here the sample spans about 310,000 clones, around 87% being singletons. Sequenced: peripheral blood. Receptors originate from a woman aged 45-65 years who had recovered from COVID-19.

This chain links TRBV28 with TRBJ2-3, with D uncertain. This CDR3 is 17 amino acids long. Trimming stripped 7 bases from V and 5 bases from J, with 25 bases between. Germline CDR1 is MDHEN and CDR2 is SYDVKM. DNA of the CDR3: TGTGCCAGCAAACCCCATTCCGGTCACTTCTTCAAAGATACGCAGTATTTT. It encodes CASKPHSGHFFKDTQYF.

J is TRBJ2-3 and V is TRBV28; D might be TRBD2 (6 bases). The CDR3 totals 16 residues. V was shortened by 7 bases and J by 6 bases, with 23 bases between the two germline ends. CDR1 and CDR2 from the germline V gene are MDHEN and SYDVKM. The CDR3: CASTATRGNYPDTQYF. The CDR3 bases are TGTGCCAGCACCGCAACTCGGGGGAACTATCCGGATACGCAGTATTTT.

The chain couples TRBV29-1 to TRBJ1-1; possibly TRBD1 for D (5 bases). The ends were cut back, 7 bases at V and 2 bases at J, with 11 bases in the middle. The CDR3 is made up of 12 amino acids. Germline CDR1 reads SQVTM; CDR2 reads ANQGSEA. The CDR3 here is CSGAGANTEAFF. The CDR3 DNA reads TGCAGCGGGGCTGGGGCCAACACTGAAGCTTTCTTT.

The V and J genes are TRBV19 and TRBJ1-5; 9 nucleotides line up with TRBD1. V lost 6 bases, J lost 7 bases, and 7 bases stayed unmatched. Per germline, CDR1 LNHDA and CDR2 SQIVND (reference sequence). The CDR3 spans 14 residues. CDR3 protein: CASSLTGGIQPQHF. For the CDR3, the DNA is TGTGCCAGTAGCCTTACAGGGGGCATACAGCCCCAGCATTTT.

The rearrangement links TRBV3-1 (or the pseudogene TRBV3-2) to TRBJ1-3; tentative D call: TRBD1 (5 bases). Trimming removed 3 bases from V and 3 bases from J, with 12 bases in between. This CDR3 has 15 amino acids. Germline-derived CDR1 and CDR2 are LGHDT and YNNKEL (reference sequence). CDR3 coding DNA: TGTGCCAGCAGCCAGCGGGACCGCGGTGGAAACACCATATATTTT. It specifies CASSQRDRGGNTIYF.

This sequence joins TRBV18 and TRBJ1-3, with 7 bases aligning to TRBD1. The V gene end was trimmed by 1 base and the J gene end by 0 bases; junction bases not matched to a gene: 3. Germline V gene sequence: CDR1 KGHSH, CDR2 LQKENI. The CDR3 has 16 amino acids. The CDR3 sequence is CASSPRQGNSGNTIYF. The CDR3 DNA follows: TGTGCCAGCTCACCACGACAGGGTAACTCTGGAAACACCATATATTTT.

V and J are TRBV3-1 (or the pseudogene TRBV3-2) and TRBJ2-1, with D possibly being TRBD2 (5 bases). CDR1 LGHDT and CDR2 YNNKEL come from the germline V gene (reference sequence). CDR3 length: 14 residues. V lost 0 bases and J 9 bases, leaving 12 bases between the germline ends. DNA for the CDR3: TGTGCCAGCAGCCAAGATCAAAACGGACTTGAGCAGTTCTTC. Its translation: CASSQDQNGLEQFF.

V gene TRBV7-7 combines with J gene TRBJ2-7; TRBD1 might be the D (7 bases). Germline V CDR1 and CDR2: SSHAT, FNYEAQ (reference sequence). V lost 1 base and J lost 5, with 9 bases in between. This CDR3 has 13 residues. The DNA for the CDR3 is TGTGCCAGCAGCTTAGGCAGGGGGGACGAGCAGTACTTC. It specifies CASSLGRGDEQYF.

The chain links TRBV15 to TRBJ2-7; D may be TRBD1 (5 bases). The germline V gene encodes CDR1 LNHNV and CDR2 YYDKDF (reference sequence). The V gene lost 0 bases and the J gene lost 4 bases, with 13 bases spanning the gap. CDR3 length: 15 residues. CDR3 in amino acids: CATSRDPGHNYEQYF. The CDR3 bases are TGTGCCACCAGCAGAGATCCCGGACATAATTACGAGCAGTACTTC. Using reference TRBV15 and TRBJ2-7 for the parts outside the CDR3, the full variable domain is DAMVIQNPRYQVTQFGKPVTLSCSQTLNHNVMYWYQQKSSQAPKLLFHYYDKDFNNEADTPDNFQSRRPNTSFCFLDIRSPGLGDTAMYLCATSRDPGHNYEQYFGPGTRLTVT.